This TCR beta chain was retrieved from a study of response to subunit inactivated influenza vaccine. Overall study results and limits: That few new T cells are recruited by each seasonal influenza vaccination was the authors' suggestion.

CDR3 length: 14 amino acids. The V gene's germline CDR1 is DFQATT and CDR2 SNEGSKA (reference sequence). V was clipped by 3 bases and J by 0 bases, with 12 bases between them. This clonotype was detected once. Its antigen remains unknown. A read error may explain this, as a much larger clone is one base away. The CDR3 does not end in the conserved phenylalanine or tryptophan, so this is likely a read error. In TCRdb, the RT-PCR reads were re-called with MiXCR into one record per CDR3 protein. The sample shows about 500,000 distinct CDR3 sequences, approximately 15% of them seen only once. The chain has TRBV20-1 and TRBJ2-7; D remains unclear. The sequence was collected from a man aged 50 to 75 who received an inactivated influenza vaccine. The sequencing used CD4+ T cells sorted from PBMCs, collected 23 months after vaccination. In nucleotides, the CDR3 is TGCAGTGCTAGGCCCCCCGGTCACTCCTACGAGCAGTACTCC. It encodes CSARPPGHSYEQYS.